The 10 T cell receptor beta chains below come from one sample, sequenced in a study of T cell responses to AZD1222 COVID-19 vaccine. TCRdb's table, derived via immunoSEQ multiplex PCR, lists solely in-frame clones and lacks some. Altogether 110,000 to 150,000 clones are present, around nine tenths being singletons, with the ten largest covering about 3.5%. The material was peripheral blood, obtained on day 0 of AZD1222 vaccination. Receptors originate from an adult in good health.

The CDR3 protein is CAWSKGIIGGQPQHF. The DNA of the CDR3 is TGTGCCTGGAGTAAGGGAATAATTGGCGGGCAGCCCCAGCATTTT. The chain recombines TRBV30 with TRBJ1-5; unclear D gene. Germline V lookup: CDR1 GTSNPN, CDR2 SVGIG (reference sequence). This CDR3 comprises 15 residues. The V end lost 2 bases, the J end lost 7 bases, and 18 bases lay between the germline ends.

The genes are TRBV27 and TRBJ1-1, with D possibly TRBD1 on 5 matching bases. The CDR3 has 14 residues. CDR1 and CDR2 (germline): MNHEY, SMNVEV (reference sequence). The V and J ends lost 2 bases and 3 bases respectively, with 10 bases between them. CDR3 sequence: CASSLRGGYTEAFF. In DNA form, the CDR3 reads TGTGCCAGCAGTTTACGGGGCGGATACACTGAAGCTTTCTTT.

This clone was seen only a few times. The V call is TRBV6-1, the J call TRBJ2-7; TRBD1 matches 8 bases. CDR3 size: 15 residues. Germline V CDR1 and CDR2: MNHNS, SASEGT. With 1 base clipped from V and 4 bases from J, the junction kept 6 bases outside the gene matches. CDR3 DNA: TGTGCCAGCAGTGAAGGCGGGACAGGAGCGTACGAGCAGTACTTC. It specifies CASSEGGTGAYEQYF.

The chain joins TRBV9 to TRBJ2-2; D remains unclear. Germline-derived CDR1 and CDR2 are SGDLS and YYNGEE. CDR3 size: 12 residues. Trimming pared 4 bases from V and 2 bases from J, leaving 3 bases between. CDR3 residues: CASSKNTGELFF. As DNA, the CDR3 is TGTGCCAGCAGCAAAAACACCGGGGAGCTGTTTTTT.

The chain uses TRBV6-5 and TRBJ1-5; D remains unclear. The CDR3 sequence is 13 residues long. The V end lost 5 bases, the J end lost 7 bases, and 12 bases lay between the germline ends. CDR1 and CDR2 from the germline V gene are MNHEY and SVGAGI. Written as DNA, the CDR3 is TGTGCCAGCAGTACGGGCCCGTTCCAGCCCCAGCATTTT. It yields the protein CASSTGPFQPQHF.

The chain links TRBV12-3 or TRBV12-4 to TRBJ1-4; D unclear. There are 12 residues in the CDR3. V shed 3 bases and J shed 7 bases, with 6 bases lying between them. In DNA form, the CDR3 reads TGTGCCAGCAGTTTCATGGGTGAAAAACTGTTTTTT. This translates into CASSFMGEKLFF.

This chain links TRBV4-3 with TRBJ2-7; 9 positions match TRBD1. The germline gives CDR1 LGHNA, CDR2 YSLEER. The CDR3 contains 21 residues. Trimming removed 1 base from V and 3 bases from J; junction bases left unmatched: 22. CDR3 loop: CASSQGVKLPFDRGDFYEQYF. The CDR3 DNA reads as TGCGCCAGCAGCCAAGGCGTGAAACTGCCATTCGACAGGGGGGATTTCTACGAGCAGTACTTC.

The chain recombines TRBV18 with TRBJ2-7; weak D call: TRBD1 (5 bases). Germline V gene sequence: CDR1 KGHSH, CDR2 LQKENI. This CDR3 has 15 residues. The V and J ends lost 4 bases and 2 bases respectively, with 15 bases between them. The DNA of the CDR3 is TGTGCCAGCTCACTACAGGACGCAAACACCTACGAGCAGTACTTC. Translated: CASSLQDANTYEQYF.

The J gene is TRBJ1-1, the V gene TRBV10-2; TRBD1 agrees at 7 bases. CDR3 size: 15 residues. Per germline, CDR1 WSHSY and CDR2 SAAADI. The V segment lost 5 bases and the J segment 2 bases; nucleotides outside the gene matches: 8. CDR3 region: CASSTGVNGNTEAFF. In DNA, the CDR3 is TGCGCCAGCAGTACAGGGGTTAATGGAAACACTGAAGCTTTCTTT.

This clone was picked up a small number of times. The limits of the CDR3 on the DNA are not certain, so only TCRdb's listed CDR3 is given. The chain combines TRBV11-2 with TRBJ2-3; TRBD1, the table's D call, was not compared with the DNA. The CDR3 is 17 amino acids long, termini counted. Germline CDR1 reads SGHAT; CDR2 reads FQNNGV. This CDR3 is CASSLKFWPRATDTQYF.